This passage covers 17 T cell receptor beta chains from one sample sequenced in a study of T cells in pancreatic ductal adenocarcinoma. Method: immunoSEQ multiplex PCR; TCRdb's copy keeps in-frame clones and lacks some. Of roughly 100,000 clones in the sample, 90% to 95% were seen once. Selected pancreatic ductal adenocarcinoma patients had undergone surgery without neoadjuvant therapy. Sequences were obtained from PBMCs. Source of these receptors: a human donor with pancreatic ductal adenocarcinoma.

The V and J genes are TRBV6-6 and TRBJ1-2; D remains ambiguous. From germline, CDR1 is MNHNY and CDR2 SVGAGI (reference sequence). The CDR3 runs 11 residues. The V and J ends lost 8 bases and 5 bases respectively, with 9 bases between them. This CDR3 reads CASRIGYGYTF. The CDR3 DNA sequence: TGTGCCAGCCGAATCGGGTATGGCTACACCTTC.

The chain is built from TRBV28 and TRBJ2-2; D not certain. The CDR3 is 13 amino acids. CDR1 is MDHEN and CDR2 is SYDVKM in the germline V gene. The V and J ends lost 4 bases and 0 bases respectively, with 3 bases between them. The CDR3 here is CASSSTNTGELFF. The DNA of the CDR3 is TGTGCCAGCAGTTCAACGAACACCGGGGAGCTGTTTTTT.

The CDR3 spells CASSLIGDQPQHF. The CDR3 nucleotides are TGTGCCAGCAGTTTGATAGGGGATCAGCCCCAGCATTTT. The V gene is TRBV27, the J gene TRBJ1-5; possibly TRBD1 for D (5 bases). This CDR3 spans 13 amino acids. V was clipped by 3 bases and J by 5 bases, with 8 bases between them. CDR1 is MNHEY and CDR2 is SMNVEV in the germline V gene (reference sequence).

The rearrangement links TRBV7-6 to TRBJ2-1; perhaps TRBD2 as D (7 bases). The germline CDR1 and CDR2 sequences are SGHVS and FNYEAQ. The CDR3 is 16 residues long. V was cut by 2 bases and J by 6 bases, with 17 bases left in between. The CDR3 DNA follows: TGTGCCAGCAGCTTATACGATGGGGGCGGGAGCAATGAGCAGTTCTTC. Translation: CASSLYDGGGSNEQFF.

V gene TRBV7-3 combines with J gene TRBJ2-1, with D hard to call. The CDR3 consists of 14 residues. V was cut by 2 bases and J by 7 bases, with 12 bases left in between. Germline values: CDR1 SGHTA, CDR2 FQGTGA. CDR3 in DNA: TGTGCCAGCAGCTTAGCAGGTTTTGGTAATGAGCAGTTCTTC. It yields the protein CASSLAGFGNEQFF.

The chain uses TRBV2 and TRBJ2-7; TRBD2 aligns across 9 bases. The V gene's germline CDR1 is SNHLY and CDR2 FYNNEI. J was trimmed by 1 base and V by 10 bases; bases with no gene match: 8. This CDR3 has 14 amino acids. CDR3 DNA sequence: TGTGCCAACCAGCCTAGCGGGAATTCCTACGAGCAGTACTTC. It encodes CANQPSGNSYEQYF.

V gene TRBV15 combines with J gene TRBJ2-1; D may be TRBD1 (7 bases). This CDR3 is built from 15 residues. The germline gives CDR1 LNHNV, CDR2 YYDKDF (reference sequence). Trimming stripped 2 bases from V and 9 bases from J, with 17 bases between. CDR3 residues: CATSRNRGGGSEQFF. The CDR3 bases are TGTGCCACCAGCAGAAACAGGGGTGGAGGGAGTGAGCAGTTCTTC.

The V gene is TRBV27, the J gene TRBJ2-6; 10 bases are shared with TRBD1. The CDR3 length is 16 residues. Germline-derived CDR1 and CDR2 are MNHEY and SMNVEV (reference sequence). The ends lost 10 bases at V and 2 bases at J; junction bases unmatched: 8. The CDR3 coding sequence is TGTGCCACCGCCGGGACAGGGGTTGCTGGGGCCAACGTCCTGACTTTC. As protein: CATAGTGVAGANVLTF.

The chain couples TRBV9 to TRBJ2-4; unclear D gene. There are 15 residues in the CDR3. Germline CDR1 reads SGDLS; CDR2 reads YYNGEE. Deletions cut 3 bases from V and 1 base from J, with 11 bases between. This CDR3 reads CASSAPQEAKNIQYF. CDR3 sequence (DNA): TGTGCCAGCAGCGCACCTCAAGAGGCCAAAAACATTCAGTACTTC.

This chain connects TRBV10-3 to TRBJ1-2; the D is unclear. The germline V and J ends were trimmed by 0 bases and 4 bases, with 6 bases remaining between them. The CDR3 has 13 residues. CDR1 and CDR2 (germline): ENHRY, SYGVKD. The chain's CDR3 is CAISESVLYGYTF. DNA of the CDR3: TGTGCCATCAGTGAGTCAGTACTCTATGGCTACACCTTC.

J is TRBJ2-3 and V is TRBV7-3; 7 bases align to TRBD1. CDR1 is SGHTA and CDR2 is FQGTGA in the germline V gene. V was clipped by 5 bases and J by 5 bases; unmatched bases: 4. This CDR3 region has 13 residues. CDR3 nucleotide sequence: TGTGCCAGCAGCCAACAGGGGAAAGATACGCAGTATTTT. Encoded protein: CASSQQGKDTQYF.

The chain employs TRBV9 and TRBJ2-7; possible D gene TRBD2, 5 bases. CDR1 SGDLS and CDR2 YYNGEE come from the germline V gene. This CDR3 has 13 residues. The V and J ends lost 3 bases and 4 bases respectively, with 11 bases between them. CDR3: CASSAGLTYEQYF. CDR3 bases: TGTGCCAGCAGCGCTGGACTCACTTACGAGCAGTACTTC.

CDR3 region: CATSRDRTGASYTF. The CDR3 nucleotides are TGTGCCACCAGCAGAGACAGGACAGGGGCGAGCTACACCTTC. V usage is TRBV15 and J usage is TRBJ1-2, with TRBD1 matching over 9 bases. Losses at the gene ends were 0 bases for V and 9 bases for J; bases not matched to a gene: 5. The CDR3 covers 14 residues. The germline CDR1 and CDR2 sequences are LNHNV and YYDKDF (reference sequence).

This clone was recorded once. The V gene is TRBV7-2, the J gene TRBJ2-5, with D unresolved. V was clipped by 0 bases and J by 5 bases, with 7 bases between them. Germline loops: CDR1 SGHTA, CDR2 FQGNSA. CDR3 length: 13 residues. CDR3 loop: CASSLAGLETQYF. In DNA, the CDR3 is TGTGCCAGCAGCTTAGCCGGGTTGGAGACCCAGTACTTC. Together with reference TRBV7-2 and TRBJ2-5, the CDR3 gives the full variable domain: GAGVSQSPSNKVTEKGKDVELRCDPISGHTALYWYRQSLGQGLEFLIYFQGNSAPDKSGLPSDRFSAERTGGSVSTLTIQRTQQEDSAVYLCASSLAGLETQYFGPGTRLLVL.

The V and J genes are TRBV2 and TRBJ2-1, with D unresolved. This CDR3 spans 10 amino acids. Germline CDR1 reads SNHLY; CDR2 reads FYNNEI. V dropped 6 bases and J dropped 10 bases, with 7 bases sitting between them. In DNA, the CDR3 is TGTGCCAGCAGCCTCAGGGAGCAGTTCTTC. Translating it yields CASSLREQFF. Drawing the rest from reference TRBV2 and TRBJ2-1, the complete variable domain is EPEVTQTPSHQVTQMGQEVILRCVPISNHLYFYWYRQILGQKVEFLVSFYNNEISEKSEIFDDQFSVERPDGSNFTLKIRSTKLEDSAMYFCASSLREQFFGPGTRLTVL.

This chain links TRBV10-1 with TRBJ2-2, with TRBD2 matching over 7 bases. Germline V gene lookup returns CDR1 WNHNN and CDR2 SYGVQD (reference sequence). V shed 8 bases, J shed 3 bases, and the junction held 3 bases outside the gene matches. The CDR3 totals 13 residues. The CDR3 sequence is CASGGGDTGELFF. As DNA, the CDR3 is TGCGCCAGCGGGGGAGGGGACACCGGGGAGCTGTTTTTT.

Only one count was recorded for this clone. V gene TRBV4-3 combines with J gene TRBJ2-4, with TRBD2 matching 10 bases. This CDR3 is built from 17 residues. The V segment lost 0 bases and the J segment 7 bases; nucleotides outside the gene matches: 9. Germline values: CDR1 LGHNA, CDR2 YSLEER. The CDR3 sequence is CASSQDPSGGPGNIQYF. The CDR3, as DNA: TGCGCCAGCAGCCAAGATCCTAGCGGGGGCCCTGGGAACATTCAGTACTTC.